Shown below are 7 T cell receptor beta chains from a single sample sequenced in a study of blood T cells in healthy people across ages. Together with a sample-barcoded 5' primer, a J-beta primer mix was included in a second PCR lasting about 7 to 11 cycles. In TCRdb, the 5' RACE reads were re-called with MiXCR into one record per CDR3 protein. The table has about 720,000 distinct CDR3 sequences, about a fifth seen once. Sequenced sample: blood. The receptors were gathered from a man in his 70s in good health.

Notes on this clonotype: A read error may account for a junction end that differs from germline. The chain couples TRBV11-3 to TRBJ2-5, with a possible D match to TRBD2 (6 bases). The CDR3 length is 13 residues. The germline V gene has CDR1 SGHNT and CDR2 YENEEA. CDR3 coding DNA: TGTGCCAGCAGCTTAATAGGGGCGGGAAGACGGTTCTTC. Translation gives CASSLIGAGRRFF.

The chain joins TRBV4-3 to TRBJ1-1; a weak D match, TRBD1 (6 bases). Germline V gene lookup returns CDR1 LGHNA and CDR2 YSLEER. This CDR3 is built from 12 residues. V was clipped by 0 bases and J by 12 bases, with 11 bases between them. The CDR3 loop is CASSQEGGVTFF. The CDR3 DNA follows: TGCGCCAGCAGCCAAGAGGGGGGCGTAACTTTCTTT.

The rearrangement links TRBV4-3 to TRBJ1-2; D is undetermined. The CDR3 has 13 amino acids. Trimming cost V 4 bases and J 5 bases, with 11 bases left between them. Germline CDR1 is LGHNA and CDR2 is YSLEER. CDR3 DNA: TGCGCCAGCAGCCGTAAGACGGGGTATGGCTACACCTTC. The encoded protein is CASSRKTGYGYTF.

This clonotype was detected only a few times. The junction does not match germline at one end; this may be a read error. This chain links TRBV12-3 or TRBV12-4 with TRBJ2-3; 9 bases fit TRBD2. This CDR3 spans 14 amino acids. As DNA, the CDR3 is TGTGCCAGCAGCTTAGCGGGAGTCTCAGATACGCAGTATTTT. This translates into CASSLAGVSDTQYF.

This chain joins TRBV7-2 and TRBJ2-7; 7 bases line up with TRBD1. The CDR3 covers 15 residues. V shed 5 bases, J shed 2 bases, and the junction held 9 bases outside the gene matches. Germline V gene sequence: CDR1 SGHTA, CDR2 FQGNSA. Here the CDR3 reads CASSPPWDRAYEQYF. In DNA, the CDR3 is TGTGCCAGCAGCCCGCCGTGGGACAGAGCCTACGAGCAGTACTTC.

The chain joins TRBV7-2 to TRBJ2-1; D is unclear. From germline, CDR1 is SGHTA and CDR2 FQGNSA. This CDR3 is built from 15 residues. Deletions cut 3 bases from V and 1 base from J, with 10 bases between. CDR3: CASSFDAMSYNEQFF. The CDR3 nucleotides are TGTGCCAGCAGCTTTGACGCAATGTCCTACAATGAGCAGTTCTTC.

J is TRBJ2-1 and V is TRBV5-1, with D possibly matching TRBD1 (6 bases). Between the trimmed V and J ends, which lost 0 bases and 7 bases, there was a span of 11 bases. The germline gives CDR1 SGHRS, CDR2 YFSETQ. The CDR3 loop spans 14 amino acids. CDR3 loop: CASSLVTRGNEQFF. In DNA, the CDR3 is TGCGCCAGCAGCTTGGTGACGAGGGGGAATGAGCAGTTCTTC.